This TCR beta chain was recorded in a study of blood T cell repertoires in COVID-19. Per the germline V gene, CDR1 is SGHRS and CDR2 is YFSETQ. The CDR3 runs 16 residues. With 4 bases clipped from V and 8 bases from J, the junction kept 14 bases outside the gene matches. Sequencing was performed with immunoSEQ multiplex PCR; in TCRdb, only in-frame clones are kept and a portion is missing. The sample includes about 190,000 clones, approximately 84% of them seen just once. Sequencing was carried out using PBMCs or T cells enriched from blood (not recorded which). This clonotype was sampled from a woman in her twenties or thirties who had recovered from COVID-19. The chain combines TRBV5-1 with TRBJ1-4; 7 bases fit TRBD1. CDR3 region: CASSPAVQGLGEKLFF. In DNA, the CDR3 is TGCGCCAGCAGCCCGGCGGTACAGGGGTTAGGGGAAAAACTGTTTTTT.